The entry that follows covers one TCR beta chain sequence. Its matching antigen is unknown. The study sequenced cultured CD4+ T cell DNA using the Oncomine TCR Beta short-read assay. Scientists extracted genomic DNA from CD4+ T cells grown in culture. Each CDR3 protein is one row after TCRdb ran MiXCR on the PCR reads. The table lists about 6,800 distinct CDR3 sequences, about a third of them singletons. Looked up from germline, CDR1 is SGHAT and CDR2 is FQNNGV. J was trimmed by 9 bases and V by 5 bases; bases with no gene match: 5. The CDR3 consists of 12 residues. As for treatment: roughly nine-day PBMC culture with coronavirus spike peptide pools or control peptides (ViraFEST assay). Pre-COVID-19 pandemic sampling (2011-2018) yielded the unexposed donor's CD4+ T cells. ViraFEST used peptide pools to expand antigen-specific T cells, then sequenced TCRs. Two million PBMCs went into each well for culture with about 9.5 IU/ml IL-2 and 10 ug/ml peptide pools. SARS-CoV-2 S/N and four cold-coronavirus spikes were used to probe unexposed-donor CD4+ T cells, cells permitting.

The sample is drawn from a study of vaccination and CD4 T cells after COVID-19. The chain combines TRBV11-2 with TRBJ2-5, with TRBD1 matching over 8 bases. The receptor was derived from a human donor in good health. The material sequenced was CD4+ T cells from blood, cultured in vitro. The CDR3: CASSPGQASQYF. Written as DNA, the CDR3 is TGTGCCAGCAGCCCGGGACAGGCCTCCCAGTACTTC.